This TCR beta chain is drawn from a study of cytomegalovirus exposure and HLA in healthy donors. Study-wide findings and caveats: Indistinguishability led to the exclusion of some V segments, TRBV6-2 and TRBV6-3 included. The authors listed 164 TCR beta chains as cytomegalovirus-associated. TCR beta V- and J-gene trimming was later associated with a missense DCLRE1C variant.

CDR1 and CDR2 (germline): KGHSH, LQKENI. CDR3 length: 16 amino acids. V lost 0 bases and J lost 4; bases outside the gene matches: 6. In the PCR, 60 Vbeta and 13 Jbeta primers were used. Clones were sequenced by immunoSEQ multiplex PCR, and TCRdb holds only the in-frame ones, with some missing. The sample shows approximately 140,000 clones, 75% to 80% of them seen only once. About this clone itself: The antigen remains undetermined.

Sequenced sample: PBMCs. The chain is built from TRBV18 and TRBJ2-1; 7 bases map to TRBD2. This TCR was recovered from a woman in her 40s in good health and CMV-seropositive. The CDR3 reads CASSPPRTSVYNEQFF. CDR3 DNA sequence: TGTGCCAGCTCACCACCGCGAACTAGCGTTTACAATGAGCAGTTCTTC.